The source of this TCR beta chain is a study of PD-1 blockade in classical Hodgkin lymphoma. The study, taken as a whole, reports: In CD4+ cells, TCR diversity went up significantly by C4D1, but in CD8+ cells it did not. Patients with an early start, nivolumab under 1 year after ASCT, were excluded. According to reports, newly diagnosed patients had lower baseline TCR diversity than healthy donors, and relapsed/refractory patients had lower baseline TCR diversity still.

Germline V gene lookup returns CDR1 SGHAT and CDR2 FQNNGV. The V and J ends lost 1 base and 4 bases, in that order; junction bases with no gene match: 8. There are 16 residues in the CDR3. As concerns this clone: Its antigen is not known.

Sequencing was performed with immunoSEQ multiplex PCR; in TCRdb, only in-frame clones are kept and a portion is missing. Here the sample spans about 37,000 clones, almost 90% being singletons. Every patient relapsed after autologous stem cell transplantation, and brentuximab vedotin exposure varied. The rearrangement uses TRBV11-2 and TRBJ2-7; 9 bases line up with TRBD1. The source material was peripheral blood mononuclear cells (PBMCs), sampled before the second cycle of nivolumab. This TCR was sampled from a human donor with classical Hodgkin lymphoma. The CDR3, as DNA: TGTGCCAGCAGCTTAGTAGGGACAGGGCCAAAGTACGAGCAGTACTTC. It codes for CASSLVGTGPKYEQYF.